Each of the 19 T cell receptor beta chains below was sequenced from the same sample in a study of graft-versus-host responses after intestinal transplantation. The repertoire was sequenced with immunoSEQ multiplex PCR; TCRdb's copy has only in-frame clones and lacks some. The data show approximately 82,000 clones, 80% to 95% seen once. Their antigen targets remain unknown. Sequences were derived from unstimulated CD8+ T cells sorted from spleen or lymph node cells, sampled before transplant. These receptors all come from a human donor who was the organ donor for an intestinal transplant.

V and J are TRBV27 and TRBJ2-7; D uncertain. With 4 bases removed from V and 0 bases from J, the gap between germline ends came to 7 bases. The CDR3 sequence is 13 residues long. Looked up from germline, CDR1 is MNHEY and CDR2 is SMNVEV (reference sequence). CDR3 nucleotide sequence: TGTGCCAGCAGTTCCGGTGACTCCTACGAGCAGTACTTC. It codes for CASSSGDSYEQYF.

The chain combines TRBV11-2 with TRBJ2-2; 9 bases are shared with TRBD1. With V trimmed by 5 bases and J by 3 bases, 7 bases remained unmatched. CDR1 and CDR2 from the germline V gene are SGHAT and FQNNGV. The CDR3 loop spans 16 amino acids. The CDR3 loop is CASSPDRGYDTGELFF. The CDR3 DNA reads as TGTGCCAGCAGCCCAGACAGGGGGTACGACACCGGGGAGCTGTTTTTT.

The chain couples TRBV28 to TRBJ2-1; D not resolved. V was cut by 4 bases and J by 6 bases, with 25 bases left in between. The CDR3 spans 18 residues. Germline V gene data show CDR1 as MDHEN and CDR2 as SYDVKM. Here the CDR3 reads CASSSFKSNSLSSNEQFF. In DNA form, the CDR3 reads TGTGCCAGCAGTTCGTTTAAAAGTAACTCGTTGTCTAGCAATGAGCAGTTCTTC.

CDR3 in amino acids: CASSPTSGAPYEQYF. The CDR3 DNA reads as TGTGCCAGCAGCCCCACTAGCGGGGCCCCCTACGAGCAGTACTTC. This chain links TRBV5-4 with TRBJ2-7, with TRBD2 identical over 10 bases. Per the germline V gene, CDR1 is SGHNT and CDR2 is YYREEE (reference sequence). After removal of 4 bases from V and 2 bases from J, the junction contained 6 bases not matched to a gene. The CDR3 is 15 residues long.

This clone is a singleton in its sample. J is TRBJ2-5 and V is TRBV7-9, with TRBD2 as a possible D gene (6 bases). The CDR3 has 16 residues. Germline CDR1 reads SEHNR; CDR2 reads FQNEAQ (reference sequence). Trimming took 5 bases from V and 10 from J, leaving 26 bases between them. The CDR3 reads CASSPLGTREVGDQYF. The CDR3 DNA reads TGTGCCAGCAGCCCCTTGGGGACTCGAGAGGTGGGGGACCAGTACTTC.

As concerns this clone: The same CDR3 can be traced to other DNA sequences in this sample. The chain joins TRBV19 to TRBJ1-1; D might be TRBD1 (6 bases). Per the germline V gene, CDR1 is LNHDA and CDR2 is SQIVND (reference sequence). The CDR3 contains 13 residues. V lost 5 bases to trimming and J lost 3 bases, with 10 bases between them. CDR3 nucleotide sequence: TGTGCCAGTAGTCCGACAGGATACACTGAAGCTTTCTTT. Translation: CASSPTGYTEAFF.

The CDR3 is CSVAVSYEQYF. The CDR3, as DNA: TGCAGCGTTGCTGTTTCCTACGAGCAGTACTTC. The chain employs TRBV29-1 and TRBJ2-7, with D hard to call. Germline lookup yields CDR1 SQVTM and CDR2 ANQGSEA. Deletions cut 4 bases from V and 1 base from J, with 5 bases between. The CDR3 has 11 residues.

This sequence joins TRBV9 and TRBJ2-1; TRBD2 matches 7 bases. The V and J ends lost 0 bases and 2 bases, in that order; junction bases with no gene match: 2. This CDR3 region has 15 residues. Germline CDR1 SGDLS, CDR2 YYNGEE. In DNA, the CDR3 is TGTGCCAGCAGCGTAGACGGGAGGCCCTACAATGAGCAGTTCTTC. This translates into CASSVDGRPYNEQFF.

The chain employs TRBV28 and TRBJ2-4; 13 nucleotides agree with TRBD2. CDR3 size: 15 residues. V lost 6 bases and J lost 7; bases outside the gene matches: 6. CDR1 and CDR2 from the germline V gene are MDHEN and SYDVKM. The CDR3 DNA is TGTGCCAGCAGCTTGGGACTAGCGGGACGGAACATTCAGTACTTC. Translated, it gives CASSLGLAGRNIQYF.

This chain uses TRBV4-3 with TRBJ2-1; 13 bases line up with TRBD2. V lost 3 bases to trimming and J lost 6 bases; unmatched junction nucleotides: 5. The CDR3 loop spans 16 amino acids. Germline lookup yields CDR1 LGHNA and CDR2 YSLEER. CDR3 residues: CASSHLLAGGPNEQFF. The CDR3, as DNA: TGCGCCAGCAGCCATTTACTAGCGGGAGGGCCCAATGAGCAGTTCTTC.

The V and J genes are TRBV7-3 and TRBJ2-5, with TRBD2 matching 8 bases. This CDR3 contains 16 residues. Germline CDR1 is SGHTA and CDR2 is FQGTGA. The V gene end was trimmed by 4 bases and the J gene end by 4 bases; junction bases not matched to a gene: 11. Written as DNA, the CDR3 is TGTGCCAGCAGCTCCACGGGGGGGGCGGACGGAGAGACCCAGTACTTC. It is translated as CASSSTGGADGETQYF.

The gene calls are TRBV7-9 and TRBJ2-1; 7 nucleotides match TRBD2. The CDR3 consists of 14 residues. Trimming cost V 3 bases and J 3 bases; bases outside gene matches: 2. Germline V lookup: CDR1 SEHNR, CDR2 FQNEAQ (reference sequence). The CDR3 coding sequence is TGTGCCAGCAGCTTTACTAGCGACTACAATGAGCAGTTCTTC. This gives the protein CASSFTSDYNEQFF.

This clone was seen only once. The genes are TRBV7-3 and TRBJ2-3; TRBD1 matches at 10 bases. Germline-derived CDR1 and CDR2 are SGHTA and FQGTGA. The CDR3 extends over 16 amino acids. Germline trimming cut 3 bases from V and 4 bases from J; bases unmatched to any gene: 7. CDR3 coding DNA: TGTGCCAGCAGCTTTCGGGGACAGGGGAACGCAGATACGCAGTATTTT. Protein: CASSFRGQGNADTQYF. The full variable domain, its missing parts supplied by reference TRBV7-3 and TRBJ2-3, is GAGVSQTPSNKVTEKGKYVELRCDPISGHTALYWYRQSLGQGPEFLIYFQGTGAADDSGLPNDRFFAVRPEGSVSTLKIQRTERGDSAVYLCASSFRGQGNADTQYFGPGTRLTVL.

V gene TRBV6-1 combines with J gene TRBJ1-2; 7 bases fit TRBD1. The CDR3 spans 13 residues. Germline trimming cut 6 bases from V and 7 bases from J; bases unmatched to any gene: 8. CDR1 is MNHNS, CDR2 SASEGT, per germline. The CDR3, as DNA: TGTGCCAGCAGCAAGACAGGGTTCGGTGGCTACACCTTC. Amino acid sequence: CASSKTGFGGYTF.

This clone is a singleton in its sample. The V gene is TRBV15, the J gene TRBJ2-1, with 7 bases aligning to TRBD2. Germline assignment: CDR1 LNHNV and CDR2 YYDKDF (reference sequence). This CDR3 has 16 amino acids. With V trimmed by 5 bases and J by 2 bases, 9 bases remained unmatched. CDR3 sequence (DNA): TGTGCCACCAGCCGCCGCAGCGGGGCTGCCTACAATGAGCAGTTCTTC. It is translated as CATSRRSGAAYNEQFF.

V usage is TRBV4-1 and J usage is TRBJ1-2, with 7 nucleotides matching TRBD1. The germline gives CDR1 MGHRA, CDR2 YSYEKL. The CDR3 is 17 residues long. V trimming: 4 bases; J trimming: 5 bases; junction bases outside the gene matches: 16. The CDR3 region has the DNA TGCGCCAGCAGCCCTTCCCTACAGGGGCCCTATTGGTATGGCTACACCTTC. It specifies CASSPSLQGPYWYGYTF.

The chain employs TRBV2 and TRBJ2-3; TRBD2 matches at 11 bases. Germline CDR1 is SNHLY and CDR2 is FYNNEI. The length of the CDR3 is 17 residues. V was clipped by 4 bases and J by 2 bases; unmatched bases: 8. This CDR3 is CASSGELAGGFTDTQYF. The CDR3 coding sequence is TGTGCCAGCAGTGGTGAGCTAGCGGGGGGCTTCACAGATACGCAGTATTTT.

This rearrangement joins TRBV29-1 to TRBJ1-2; 7 bases are a match to TRBD1. V shed 7 bases and J 8 bases; nucleotides not matched to a gene: 16. The CDR3 is 14 amino acids. The germline gives CDR1 SQVTM, CDR2 ANQGSEA. CDR3 in amino acids: CSADPWTGQFGYTF. The CDR3 DNA follows: TGCAGCGCCGACCCTTGGACAGGACAATTCGGCTACACCTTC.

This clone has a single count. The V call is TRBV19, the J call TRBJ2-7; possible D gene TRBD1, 6 bases. The CDR3 sequence is 14 residues long. Germline V lookup: CDR1 LNHDA, CDR2 SQIVND (reference sequence). The V gene lost 2 bases and the J gene lost 2 bases, with 10 bases spanning the gap. The CDR3 sequence is CASSIQGYTYEQYF. CDR3 bases: TGTGCCAGTAGTATACAGGGGTATACCTACGAGCAGTACTTC.